One and the same sample provided the 13 T cell receptor beta chains below, sequenced in a study of cytomegalovirus exposure and HLA in healthy donors. The PCR ran on 60 Vbeta and 13 Jbeta primers. The method was immunoSEQ multiplex PCR; TCRdb's version includes in-frame clones alone and lacks a portion of them. The table has about 120,000 clones, about three quarters seen once. The sample comprised PBMCs. Receptor source: a human donor in good health.

This sequence joins TRBV7-2 and TRBJ1-1; no firm D call. From germline, CDR1 is SGHTA and CDR2 FQGNSA. CDR3 length: 15 residues. Trimming pared 1 base from V and 0 bases from J, leaving 9 bases between. The CDR3 DNA reads as TGTGCCAGCAGCTTAGTTGGAGGATTGAACACTGAAGCTTTCTTT. Its protein is CASSLVGGLNTEAFF.

This clone was picked up a small number of times. The V and J genes are TRBV7-9 and TRBJ1-3; a weak D match, TRBD1 (6 bases). Trimming took 3 bases from V and 4 from J, leaving 19 bases between them. Germline CDR1 SEHNR, CDR2 FQNEAQ (reference sequence). The length of the CDR3 is 17 residues. The CDR3 sequence: CASSFTGAGAAGNTIYF. CDR3 coding DNA: TGTGCCAGCAGCTTCACCGGTGCAGGGGCCGCGGGAAACACCATATATTTT. Full variable domain (outside the CDR3, taken from reference TRBV7-9 and TRBJ1-3): DTGVSQNPRHKITKRGQNVTFRCDPISEHNRLYWYRQTLGQGPEFLTYFQNEAQLEKSRLLSDRFSAERPKGSFSTLEIQRTEQGDSAMYLCASSFTGAGAAGNTIYFGEGSWLTVV.

This chain joins TRBV11-2 and TRBJ1-1; D gene uncertain. CDR3 length: 12 residues. The germline V and J ends were trimmed by 1 base and 5 bases, with 5 bases remaining between them. CDR1 and CDR2 from the germline V gene are SGHAT and FQNNGV. The CDR3 protein is CASSLVRTEAFF. The CDR3 DNA is TGTGCCAGCAGCTTAGTCAGGACTGAAGCTTTCTTT. Full variable domain (remainder filled in from reference TRBV11-2 and TRBJ1-1): EAGVAQSPRYKIIEKRQSVAFWCNPISGHATLYWYQQILGQGPKLLIQFQNNGVVDDSQLPKDRFSAERLKGVDSTLKIQPAKLEDSAVYLCASSLVRTEAFFGQGTRLTVV.

This chain connects TRBV7-8 to TRBJ2-7; no definite D call. From germline, CDR1 is SGHVS and CDR2 FQNEAQ. The CDR3 covers 11 residues. Trimming stripped 7 bases from V and 5 bases from J, with 9 bases between. In nucleotides, the CDR3 is TGTGCCAGCATCGCAGGTAACGAGCAGTACTTC. Amino acid sequence: CASIAGNEQYF.

CDR3 nucleotides: TGTGCCAGTAATGACAGGGGGGGACGTGGGGCCAACGTCCTGACTTTC. Translating it yields CASNDRGGRGANVLTF. The chain couples TRBV19 to TRBJ2-6, with TRBD1 matching over 9 bases. V was pared by 7 bases and J by 3 bases, with 7 bases of the junction left unmatched. Germline-derived CDR1 and CDR2 are LNHDA and SQIVND (reference sequence). The CDR3 length is 16 residues.

The V gene is TRBV5-1, the J gene TRBJ2-3; D gene uncertain. The germline V gene has CDR1 SGHRS and CDR2 YFSETQ. There are 12 residues in the CDR3. V was shortened by 4 bases and J by 6 bases, with 9 bases between the two germline ends. The CDR3 DNA reads as TGCGCCAGCAGCATTGAAGCCGATACGCAGTATTTT. It yields the protein CASSIEADTQYF.

This sequence joins TRBV6-1 and TRBJ1-1; 10 bases match TRBD1. V was pared by 4 bases and J by 4 bases, with 9 bases of the junction left unmatched. The CDR3 loop spans 16 amino acids. In germline, CDR1 is MNHNS, CDR2 SASEGT. The CDR3 region is CASSAIPGTGVTEAFF. In DNA, the CDR3 is TGTGCCAGCAGTGCAATCCCCGGGACAGGGGTCACTGAAGCTTTCTTT.

With regard to this clone: One junction end disagrees with the germline gene, perhaps due to a read error. CDR3 nucleotides: TGTGGCAGCCGGGGGAGCAATGAGCAGTTCTTC. This translates into CGSRGSNEQFF. This rearrangement joins TRBV7-2 to TRBJ2-1; tentative D call: TRBD2 (6 bases). Germline V gene sequence: CDR1 SGHTA, CDR2 FQGNSA. CDR3 length equals 11 residues.

The chain recombines TRBV13 with TRBJ1-4; D is unresolved. The CDR3 totals 13 residues. V lost 3 bases, J lost 10 bases, and 12 bases lay in between. Germline values: CDR1 PRHDT, CDR2 FYEKMQ (reference sequence). The chain's CDR3 is CASSFGQVGKLFF. The CDR3 bases are TGTGCCAGCAGCTTCGGTCAGGTCGGAAAACTGTTTTTT.

This chain links TRBV27 with TRBJ2-7, with 9 bases that match TRBD1. CDR1 and CDR2 from the germline V gene are MNHEY and SMNVEV (reference sequence). The CDR3 length is 14 residues. Losses at the gene ends were 6 bases for V and 2 bases for J; bases not matched to a gene: 5. This CDR3 reads CASRPTGGAYEQYF. The CDR3 DNA reads as TGTGCCAGCAGGCCGACAGGGGGAGCCTACGAGCAGTACTTC.

V and J are TRBV2 and TRBJ2-3, with D tentatively TRBD2 (5 bases). Germline V gene data show CDR1 as SNHLY and CDR2 as FYNNEI. The CDR3 loop spans 13 amino acids. Trimming took 10 bases from V and 2 from J, leaving 13 bases between them. The CDR3: CATNGVFTDTQYF. As DNA, the CDR3 is TGTGCCACGAACGGGGTTTTCACAGATACGCAGTATTTT.

This clone was picked up a small number of times. The chain is built from TRBV4-2 and TRBJ1-1; TRBD1 matches 7 bases. Per germline, CDR1 LGHNA and CDR2 YNFKEQ. CDR3 length: 13 residues. The V and J ends lost 0 bases and 13 bases, in that order; junction bases with no gene match: 8. This CDR3 is CASSQDEGQRIFF. CDR3 nucleotide sequence: TGTGCCAGCAGCCAAGATGAGGGACAGAGGATTTTCTTT.

This chain connects TRBV27 to TRBJ1-6; 8 nucleotides match TRBD1. The CDR3 has 16 amino acids. Germline V gene lookup returns CDR1 MNHEY and CDR2 SMNVEV (reference sequence). V gave up 5 bases and J gave up 4 bases; unmatched junction bases: 7. CDR3 DNA sequence: TGTGCCAGCAGTACCTCCGGGACAGGATATAATTCACCCCTCCACTTT. It is translated as CASSTSGTGYNSPLHF.